These 25 T cell receptor beta chains originate from one sample sequenced in a study of T cells expressing NK-cell markers. TCRdb re-called the 5' RACE reads, yielding one record per CDR3 amino acid sequence without DNA. Its table records approximately 420,000 distinct CDR3 sequences. Specimen: blood T cells: a sorted CD56 or NKG2C T cell subset, CD4+ or CD8+ T cells, or bulk PBMC T cells (not recorded which). These receptors came from a woman aged 45-65 years in good health.

The chain is built from TRBV7-9 and TRBJ1-1; as DNA is missing, the TRBD1 call by TCRdb cannot be tested. Germline values: CDR1 SEHNR, CDR2 FQNEAQ (reference sequence). CDR3 size: 14 residues. The CDR3 spells CASSPGHKNTEAFF.

This chain links TRBV5-8 with TRBJ2-3; TCRdb designates TRBD2, a call that cannot be tested without DNA. Germline loops: CDR1 SGHTS, CDR2 YDEGEE. This CDR3 has 15 amino acids. The CDR3 loop is CASSFGGRPPDTQYF.

The chain employs TRBV7-3 and TRBJ2-1; the TCRdb call, TRBD2, lacks DNA for checking. The CDR3 contains 14 residues. CDR1 SGHTA and CDR2 FQGTGA come from the germline V gene. CDR3 sequence reads: CASSLGASGSDLFF.

The chain combines TRBV3-1 with TRBJ2-2. This CDR3 is built from 12 residues. The V gene's germline CDR1 is LGHDT and CDR2 YNNKEL (reference sequence). CDR3 in amino acids: CASSNPTGELFF.

The V call is TRBV5-8, the J call TRBJ2-3. The CDR3 totals 14 residues. Germline lookup yields CDR1 SGHTS and CDR2 YDEGEE. CDR3 residues: CASSLAPAADTQYF.

This sequence joins TRBV20-1 and TRBJ2-1; TCRdb calls TRBD2, which cannot be checked without DNA. The germline V gene encodes CDR1 DFQATT and CDR2 SNEGSKA (reference sequence). The CDR3 consists of 19 residues. CDR3: CSAKRLTSGRGISYNEQFF.

J is TRBJ1-3 and V is TRBV5-1; TCRdb calls TRBD1, which cannot be checked without DNA. The CDR3 has 13 amino acids. Germline CDR1 is SGHRS and CDR2 is YFSETQ. The CDR3 here is CASSPDRGNTIYF.

The chain couples TRBV6-2 or TRBV6-3 to TRBJ2-3; TCRdb designates TRBD1, a call that cannot be tested without DNA. Germline assignment: CDR1 MNHEY and CDR2 SVGEGT. The CDR3 loop spans 16 amino acids. The CDR3: CASSDYSASPTDTQYF.

This chain uses TRBV29-1 with TRBJ1-1; no DNA is available, so the TRBD1 call from TCRdb remains unchecked. CDR3 length: 14 amino acids. CDR1 is SQVTM, CDR2 ANQGSEA, per germline. CDR3: CSSSFRDRATEAFF.

The rearrangement joins TRBV19 to TRBJ2-1; checking the TCRdb D call of TRBD1 is not possible without DNA. Germline CDR1 LNHDA, CDR2 SQIVND (reference sequence). The CDR3 runs 15 residues. This CDR3 reads CASRGTGGSYNEQFF. Full variable domain (outside the CDR3, taken from reference TRBV19 and TRBJ2-1): DGGITQSPKYLFRKEGQNVTLSCEQNLNHDAMYWYRQDPGQGLRLIYYSQIVNDFQKGDIAEGYSVSREKKESFPLTVTSAQKNPTAFYLCASRGTGGSYNEQFFGPGTRLTVL.

The V and J genes are TRBV24-1 and TRBJ2-1; TCRdb indicates TRBD2, and absent DNA this call remains unverified. The CDR3 runs to 16 residues. CDR1 is KGHDR and CDR2 is SFDVKD in the germline V gene. This CDR3 is CATSDLSGRALNEQFF.

J is TRBJ2-3 and V is TRBV7-6; TCRdb calls TRBD2, which cannot be checked without DNA. This CDR3 region has 18 residues. The germline V gene has CDR1 SGHVS and CDR2 FNYEAQ. This CDR3 is CASTTREGLAGGPDTQYF.

The chain uses TRBV2 and TRBJ1-5. The CDR3 is 13 residues long. Germline lookup yields CDR1 SNHLY and CDR2 FYNNEI. The CDR3 protein is CASSEIIVQPQHF.

The chain couples TRBV3-1 to TRBJ2-5. CDR3 size: 14 residues. CDR1 is LGHDT, CDR2 YNNKEL, per germline (reference sequence). This CDR3 is CASSQTLLRETQYF.

The CDR3 is CSARGGTGQETQYF. The chain is built from TRBV20-1 and TRBJ2-5; TCRdb picks TRBD1, but there is no DNA to check that call. CDR3 length: 14 residues. Looked up from germline, CDR1 is DFQATT and CDR2 is SNEGSKA (reference sequence).

The V call is TRBV29-1, the J call TRBJ1-4; lacking DNA, the TRBD1 call made by TCRdb goes unchecked. This CDR3 spans 17 amino acids. From germline, CDR1 is SQVTM and CDR2 ANQGSEA. CDR3 loop: CSVDGLDRPGGSEKLFF.

The chain recombines TRBV19 with TRBJ2-1. The CDR3 is 12 residues long. In germline, CDR1 is LNHDA, CDR2 SQIVND (reference sequence). This CDR3 reads CASSMGLNRKFF.

This chain uses TRBV7-6 with TRBJ2-3; the D call from TCRdb, TRBD1, cannot be confirmed without DNA. Germline V lookup: CDR1 SGHVS, CDR2 FNYEAQ. This CDR3 has 16 amino acids. The CDR3: CASSLFNEGGGYTQYF.

The chain couples TRBV11-1 to TRBJ2-3; TCRdb selects TRBD1, and the lack of DNA leaves this call unchecked. The CDR3 runs to 14 residues. Germline assignment: CDR1 SGHAT and CDR2 FQDESV (reference sequence). The CDR3 reads CASTRMGGTDTQYF.

V gene TRBV20-1 combines with J gene TRBJ1-1. Germline V lookup: CDR1 DFQATT, CDR2 SNEGSKA (reference sequence). This CDR3 spans 13 amino acids. CDR3: CSASIGRWTEAFF.

The rearrangement uses TRBV7-9 and TRBJ2-5; the D call of TRBD2 rests on TCRdb alone, since no DNA is present to check it. The CDR3 has 15 amino acids. CDR1 and CDR2 (germline): SEHNR, FQNEAQ (reference sequence). CDR3 residues: CASSLSTSGRETQYF.

V usage is TRBV13 and J usage is TRBJ2-1. CDR1 is PRHDT, CDR2 FYEKMQ, per germline (reference sequence). The CDR3 runs 15 residues. The CDR3 sequence: CASSPETSSYNEQFF.

The chain carries TRBV5-1 and TRBJ2-7. Germline V lookup: CDR1 SGHRS, CDR2 YFSETQ. This CDR3 region has 13 residues. This CDR3 is CASSPPSGSEQYF. The full variable domain, with the rest looked up from reference TRBV5-1 and TRBJ2-7, is KAGVTQTPRYLIKTRGQQVTLSCSPISGHRSVSWYQQTPGQGLQFLFEYFSETQRNKGNFPGRFSGRQFSNSRSEMNVSTLELGDSALYLCASSPPSGSEQYFGPGTRLTVT.

The CDR3 loop is CASGRAYEQYF. V usage is TRBV19 and J usage is TRBJ2-7. CDR1 LNHDA and CDR2 SQIVND come from the germline V gene (reference sequence). The CDR3 consists of 11 residues.

The CDR3 loop reads CASSLQTGGNTEAFF. The genes are TRBV5-1 and TRBJ1-1; TCRdb names TRBD1, which stays unverified in the absence of DNA. The CDR3 contains 15 residues. Looked up from germline, CDR1 is SGHRS and CDR2 is YFSETQ. Full variable domain (missing parts from reference TRBV5-1 and TRBJ1-1): KAGVTQTPRYLIKTRGQQVTLSCSPISGHRSVSWYQQTPGQGLQFLFEYFSETQRNKGNFPGRFSGRQFSNSRSEMNVSTLELGDSALYLCASSLQTGGNTEAFFGQGTRLTVV.